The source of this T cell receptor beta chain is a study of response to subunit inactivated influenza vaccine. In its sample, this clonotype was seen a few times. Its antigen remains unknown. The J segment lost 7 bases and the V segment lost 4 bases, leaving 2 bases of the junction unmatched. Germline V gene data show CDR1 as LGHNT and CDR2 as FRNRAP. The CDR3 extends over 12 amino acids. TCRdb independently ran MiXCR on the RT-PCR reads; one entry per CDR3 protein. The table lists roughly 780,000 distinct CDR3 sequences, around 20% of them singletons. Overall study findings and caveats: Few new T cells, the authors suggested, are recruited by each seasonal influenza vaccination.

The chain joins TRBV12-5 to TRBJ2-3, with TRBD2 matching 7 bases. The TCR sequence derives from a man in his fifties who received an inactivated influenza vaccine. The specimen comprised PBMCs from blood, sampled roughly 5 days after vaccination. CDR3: CASGSGGYTQYF. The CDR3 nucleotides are TGTGCTAGTGGTTCCGGGGGGTATACGCAGTATTTT.